The rows below give T cell receptor beta chains drawn from one sample of a study of blood T cell repertoires in COVID-19. Clones were read by immunoSEQ multiplex PCR, and TCRdb kept only the in-frame ones, dropping some. The data show some 100,000 clones, 85% seen once. Sequenced material: peripheral blood. All receptors come from a woman between 65 and 79 years old with active or convalescent COVID-19. CDR3s include the opening cysteine and the closing phenylalanine or tryptophan. A D gene is named only where the DNA matches it firmly. Size tells how often a clone was seen (once, few, many) or the class of an expanded clone, and some rows leave it out.

CDR3nt: TGTGCCAGCAGTCTCGAGACTAGCGGGAGGACAGATACGCAGTATTTT
CDR3aa: CASSLETSGRTDTQYF
j_gene: TRBJ2-3
v_gene: TRBV7-2
abundance: -
d_gene: TRBD2

CDR3nt: TGTGCCAGCAGCGTACAGGAATTTGGCTACACCTTC
CDR3aa: CASSVQEFGYTF
j_gene: TRBJ1-2
v_gene: TRBV28
abundance: -
d_gene: -

CDR3nt: TGTGCCAGCAGCCCCGGAGTTGGACTAGCGGGAGTCGATACGCAGTATTTT
CDR3aa: CASSPGVGLAGVDTQYF
j_gene: TRBJ2-3
v_gene: TRBV11-2
abundance: few
d_gene: TRBD2

CDR3nt: TGCGCCAGCAGCCCGGGACAGGGGACCACAGATACGCAGTATTTT
CDR3aa: CASSPGQGTTDTQYF
j_gene: TRBJ2-3
v_gene: TRBV4-3
abundance: few
d_gene: TRBD1

CDR3nt: TGTGCCAGCCTAATTTCGGGGGTAGGTGGCTACACCTTC
CDR3aa: CASLISGVGGYTF
j_gene: TRBJ1-2
v_gene: TRBV13
abundance: -
d_gene: -

CDR3nt: TGTGCCAACCCCTCCCCGTCTTCTGGAGGCAACTATGGCTACACCTTC
CDR3aa: CANPSPSSGGNYGYTF
j_gene: TRBJ1-2
v_gene: TRBV27
abundance: -
d_gene: -

CDR3nt: TGTGCCAGCAGCCCCCCCGAGGGGGCCTACAATGAGCAGTTCTTC
CDR3aa: CASSPPEGAYNEQFF
j_gene: TRBJ2-1
v_gene: TRBV5-4
abundance: -
d_gene: -

CDR3nt: TGTGCCAGCAGCGCGACTAGCGTGAGCACAGATACGCAGTATTTT
CDR3aa: CASSATSVSTDTQYF
j_gene: TRBJ2-3
v_gene: TRBV9
abundance: -
d_gene: TRBD2

CDR3nt: TGTGCCAGCAGCTCTACAAGCGGGGGGCAAAGCTCCTACAATGAGCAGTTCTTC
CDR3aa: CASSSTSGGQSSYNEQFF
j_gene: TRBJ2-1
v_gene: TRBV7-2
abundance: -
d_gene: TRBD2

CDR3nt: TGTGCCAGCAGCCTCCTAGGACAGGCTGCCTACAATGAGCAGTTCTTC
CDR3aa: CASSLLGQAAYNEQFF
j_gene: TRBJ2-1
v_gene: TRBV7-6
abundance: -
d_gene: TRBD1

CDR3nt: TGTGCCATCAGTGAGAATCAAAACACCGGGGAGCTGTTTTTT
CDR3aa: CAISENQNTGELFF
j_gene: TRBJ2-2
v_gene: TRBV10-3
abundance: -
d_gene: -

CDR3nt: TGTGCCAGCAGCTTAGCGGTCGAGGCGCGCGAGCAGTACTTC
CDR3aa: CASSLAVEAREQYF
j_gene: TRBJ2-7
v_gene: TRBV7-2
abundance: -
d_gene: -

CDR3nt: TGTGCCAGCGGGGTTCGGAGCGGAAGGTACGAGCAGTACTTC
CDR3aa: CASGVRSGRYEQYF
j_gene: TRBJ2-7
v_gene: TRBV28
abundance: once
d_gene: -

CDR3nt: TGTGCCAGCAGCTTAGTACAAGCGACCGTTCGGGGGGAGCTGTTTTTT
CDR3aa: CASSLVQATVRGELFF
j_gene: TRBJ2-2
v_gene: TRBV7-8
abundance: few
d_gene: -

CDR3nt: TGTGCCAGCTTATCCCGGGGGGGAAACACTGAAGCTTTCTTT
CDR3aa: CASLSRGGNTEAFF
j_gene: TRBJ1-1
v_gene: TRBV3-1/TRBV3-2
abundance: -
d_gene: -

CDR3nt: TGTGCCAGCAGTTCGGGACTAGCGGGAAGAGAGCAGTACTTC
CDR3aa: CASSSGLAGREQYF
j_gene: TRBJ2-7
v_gene: TRBV11-2
abundance: -
d_gene: TRBD2

CDR3nt: TGTGCCAGCAGTGAATGGGCGGGGGGGCCCGGTGAGCAGTTCTTC
CDR3aa: CASSEWAGGPGEQFF
j_gene: TRBJ2-1
v_gene: TRBV2
abundance: once
d_gene: TRBD2

CDR3nt: TGTGCCTCCGGGGGGCCCGCTGAAAAACTGTTTTTT
CDR3aa: CASGGPAEKLFF
j_gene: TRBJ1-4
v_gene: TRBV3-1/TRBV3-2
abundance: -
d_gene: -

CDR3nt: TGTGCCTGGAGTGTAGGTGACTTCTATGGCTACACCTTC
CDR3aa: CAWSVGDFYGYTF
j_gene: TRBJ1-2
v_gene: TRBV30
abundance: -
d_gene: -

CDR3nt: TGCGCCAGCAGCCAAGACAGTCTAAACATTCAGTACTTC
CDR3aa: CASSQDSLNIQYF
j_gene: TRBJ2-4
v_gene: TRBV4-3
abundance: -
d_gene: -

CDR3nt: TGTGCCAGTAAAAGCCGAGAGTCTGGAAACACCATATATTTT
CDR3aa: CASKSRESGNTIYF
j_gene: TRBJ1-3
v_gene: TRBV19
abundance: -
d_gene: -

CDR3nt: TGTGCCAGCTCACCGACCGGAGCTAGCACAGATACGCAGTATTTT
CDR3aa: CASSPTGASTDTQYF
j_gene: TRBJ2-3
v_gene: TRBV18
abundance: -
d_gene: -

CDR3nt: TGTGCCAGCAGCTTAATGCTTCTAGCGATCGACTACAATGAGCAGTTCTTC
CDR3aa: CASSLMLLAIDYNEQFF
j_gene: TRBJ2-1
v_gene: TRBV7-8
abundance: once
d_gene: -

CDR3nt: TGTGCCAGCAGCGCCGCCTTGGGACAGAACTCTGGAAACACCATATATTTT
CDR3aa: CASSAALGQNSGNTIYF
j_gene: TRBJ1-3
v_gene: TRBV9
abundance: once
d_gene: TRBD1

CDR3nt: TGTGCCAGCAGCTTGGAGGGTCAGGGGAATCAGCCCCAGCATTTT
CDR3aa: CASSLEGQGNQPQHF
j_gene: TRBJ1-5
v_gene: TRBV5-5
abundance: -
d_gene: -

CDR3nt: TGTGCCAGCAGCCAAGAACAGGGTTATTCACCCCTCCACTTT
CDR3aa: CASSQEQGYSPLHF
j_gene: TRBJ1-6
v_gene: TRBV3-1/TRBV3-2
abundance: -
d_gene: -

CDR3nt: TGTGCCAGCAGCCGCGGGGGGTTGGATCAGCCCCAGCATTTT
CDR3aa: CASSRGGLDQPQHF
j_gene: TRBJ1-5
v_gene: TRBV6-5
abundance: -
d_gene: -

CDR3nt: TGTGCCAGCAGCCCAACAGGAACAGGGAGAGAGACCCAGTACTTC
CDR3aa: CASSPTGTGRETQYF
j_gene: TRBJ2-5
v_gene: TRBV4-2
abundance: -
d_gene: -

CDR3nt: TGTGCCAGCAGTGAGCCTCGGAGGTATGGCTACACCTTC
CDR3aa: CASSEPRRYGYTF
j_gene: TRBJ1-2
v_gene: TRBV2
abundance: few
d_gene: -

CDR3nt: TGTGCCAGCAGCTTGGGCGGGGCTGGGGGGAACACTGAAGCTTTCTTT
CDR3aa: CASSLGGAGGNTEAFF
j_gene: TRBJ1-1
v_gene: TRBV5-4
abundance: -
d_gene: -

CDR3nt: TGCGCCAGCAGCCGGACAGTCAACACTGAAGCTTTCTTT
CDR3aa: CASSRTVNTEAFF
j_gene: TRBJ1-1
v_gene: TRBV4-3
abundance: once
d_gene: -

CDR3nt: TGTGCCAGCTCAAAGTTTCAGGGGGACAATGAGCAGTTCTTC
CDR3aa: CASSKFQGDNEQFF
j_gene: TRBJ2-1
v_gene: TRBV18
abundance: few
d_gene: TRBD1

CDR3nt: TGCGCCAGCAGCCAAGAACAGGGGGGGAATCAGCCCCAGCATTTT
CDR3aa: CASSQEQGGNQPQHF
j_gene: TRBJ1-5
v_gene: TRBV4-1
abundance: -
d_gene: TRBD1

CDR3nt: TGTGCCAGCAGCAAGGACAGAAACACTGAAGCTTTCTTT
CDR3aa: CASSKDRNTEAFF
j_gene: TRBJ1-1
v_gene: TRBV11-2
abundance: once
d_gene: -

CDR3nt: TGTGCCAGCAGTACCCGGCGGGCCCTGAACACTGAAGCTTTCTTT
CDR3aa: CASSTRRALNTEAFF
j_gene: TRBJ1-1
v_gene: TRBV28
abundance: -
d_gene: -

CDR3nt: TGCAGTGCGACAGGGGGCACTGAAGCTTTCTTT
CDR3aa: CSATGGTEAFF
j_gene: TRBJ1-1
v_gene: TRBV20-1
abundance: -
d_gene: TRBD1

CDR3nt: TGTGCCTGGAGTGTACCAGGGCAGGGGAGCTATGGCTACACCTTC
CDR3aa: CAWSVPGQGSYGYTF
j_gene: TRBJ1-2
v_gene: TRBV30
abundance: -
d_gene: -

CDR3nt: TGTGCCAGCAGCTTAGTAACCGAGGGTGGAAACACCATATATTTT
CDR3aa: CASSLVTEGGNTIYF
j_gene: TRBJ1-3
v_gene: TRBV11-3
abundance: -
d_gene: -

CDR3nt: TGCAGCGTCGACACGGGACTAGCGAAAGAGACCCAGTACTTC
CDR3aa: CSVDTGLAKETQYF
j_gene: TRBJ2-5
v_gene: TRBV29-1
abundance: -
d_gene: TRBD2

CDR3nt: TGTGCCAGCAGCTTACTGACTAGCCTAGAGACCCAGTACTTC
CDR3aa: CASSLLTSLETQYF
j_gene: TRBJ2-5
v_gene: TRBV11-3
abundance: -
d_gene: TRBD2

CDR3nt: TGTGCCAGCAGCTTAAACGGGATCTATGGCTACACCTTC
CDR3aa: CASSLNGIYGYTF
j_gene: TRBJ1-2
v_gene: TRBV7-9
abundance: -
d_gene: -

CDR3nt: TGCAGCGTTGTAGCCCCCAAAGGATACGAGCAGTACTTC
CDR3aa: CSVVAPKGYEQYF
j_gene: TRBJ2-7
v_gene: TRBV29-1
abundance: -
d_gene: -

CDR3nt: TGCGCCAGCAGCTTGGACTGGGGCAAAGAGACCCAGTACTTC
CDR3aa: CASSLDWGKETQYF
j_gene: TRBJ2-5
v_gene: TRBV5-1
abundance: once
d_gene: -

CDR3nt: TGTGCCAGCAAGACACAGGGGGCTTGGGGCTACACCTTC
CDR3aa: CASKTQGAWGYTF
j_gene: TRBJ1-2
v_gene: TRBV6-5
abundance: -
d_gene: TRBD1

CDR3nt: TGTGCCAGCAGTTACCGTCAGGGTACTGAAGCTTTCTTT
CDR3aa: CASSYRQGTEAFF
j_gene: TRBJ1-1
v_gene: TRBV6-5
abundance: few
d_gene: -

CDR3nt: TGTGCCAGCACCCTGACAGGGACCAGGGATGGCTACACCTTC
CDR3aa: CASTLTGTRDGYTF
j_gene: TRBJ1-2
v_gene: TRBV28
abundance: -
d_gene: TRBD1

CDR3nt: TGTGCCACCCAGGACAGATCTAACTATGGCTACACCTTC
CDR3aa: CATQDRSNYGYTF
j_gene: TRBJ1-2
v_gene: TRBV28
abundance: few
d_gene: -

CDR3nt: TGTGCCAGCAGTTACCTCACTGTGGGGGGGAGGGAGACCCAGTACTTC
CDR3aa: CASSYLTVGGRETQYF
j_gene: TRBJ2-5
v_gene: TRBV6-5
abundance: -
d_gene: TRBD2